This T cell receptor (beta chain) was sequenced for a study of cytomegalovirus exposure and HLA in healthy donors. PCR employed 60 Vbeta and 13 Jbeta primers. Assay used: immunoSEQ multiplex PCR; TCRdb lists only in-frame clones, some missing. The sample holds roughly 190,000 clones, about four fifths seen once. About this clone itself: Its antigen remains unidentified.

Study conclusions and caveats: Other equally common chains were less clonally expanded than HLA-associated TCR beta chains, a later analysis showed. In vitro assays verified that a few CMV-associated chains recognized CMV antigens specifically. Cytomegalovirus status, reportedly, was diagnosed with high specificity and sensitivity by the classifier.

CDR3 length equals 16 residues. The V and J ends lost 2 bases and 2 bases respectively, with 13 bases between them. In germline, CDR1 is SGHTA, CDR2 FQGNSA. This clonotype originated in a woman younger than 35 in good health and CMV-seronegative. The material sequenced was PBMCs. The chain couples TRBV7-2 to TRBJ1-5, with TRBD1 as a possible D gene (5 bases). The CDR3 DNA follows: TGTGCCAGCAGCTTATTCATAGCAGGGCGCAATCAGCCCCAGCATTTT. It translates to CASSLFIAGRNQPQHF.